This TCR beta chain derives from a study of OX40 agonist ivuxolimab in advanced cancers. CDR1 and CDR2 (germline): SGHDN, FVKESK. The CDR3 has 16 residues. Trimming removed 1 base from V and 3 bases from J, with 16 bases in between. Some clones are missing from TCRdb's copy, which holds only in-frame ones; the method was immunoSEQ multiplex PCR. The sample shows 58,000 or so clones, around 86% of them seen only once. Specimen: CD4+ or CD8+ T cells sorted from blood, collected in a trial of the OX40 agonist ivuxolimab. The sequence was obtained from an adult with an advanced solid tumor such as melanoma, head and neck, liver or kidney cancer. The rearrangement uses TRBV14 and TRBJ2-7; weak D call: TRBD2 (6 bases). CDR3 nucleotides: TGTGCCAGCAGCCAAGCTCTCGGGGGTGGGGGCTACGAGCAGTACTTC. Amino acids: CASSQALGGGGYEQYF.